This T cell receptor (beta chain) was sequenced during a study of blood T cell repertoires in COVID-19. In the study overall: Acute-phase and convalescent COVID-19 samples originated in the United States, Italy and Spain.

Living in about two dozen US areas, the participants were between roughly 18 and 89 years of age. Each participant's cohort was designated according to participant-reported clinical history. Study processing details: Estimated nucleated cell counts came from reference gene primer amplification. Only in-frame clones appear in the TCRdb table, and some are missing; sequencing was by immunoSEQ multiplex PCR. V and J calls and clone size come straight from that table; D and trimming were deduced from the DNA. The repertoire includes 180,000 or so clones, around four fifths of them detected once, and about an eighth sits in the top ten. The CDR3 runs 13 residues. Germline V lookup: CDR1 SGHKS, CDR2 YYEKEE (reference sequence). Trimming removed 2 bases at V and 10 bases at J, with 15 bases between.

The material sequenced was PBMCs or T cells enriched from blood (not recorded which). This clonotype originated in a woman in her sixties who had recovered from COVID-19. J is TRBJ1-1 and V is TRBV5-5, with D possibly matching TRBD1 (5 bases). The CDR3 sequence: CASSLGAGGGAFF. CDR3 nucleotides: TGTGCCAGCAGCTTAGGAGCGGGGGGTGGAGCTTTCTTT.